What follows are 16 T cell receptor beta chains derived from one specimen sequenced in a study of graft-versus-host responses after intestinal transplantation. No antigen has been assigned to these receptors. The table came from immunoSEQ multiplex PCR; TCRdb's copy has only in-frame clones and leaves some out. The sample has about 85,000 clones, roughly 80% seen once. The sample here was unstimulated CD4+ T cells sorted from spleen or lymph node cells, taken before intestinal transplant. The receptors stem from a human donor who received an intestinal transplant.

This clone was detected only a few times. The chain couples TRBV27 to TRBJ2-6, with 8 bases that match TRBD1. The CDR3 is 16 amino acids. J lost 2 bases, V lost 5 bases, and 5 bases had no gene match. The germline V gene encodes CDR1 MNHEY and CDR2 SMNVEV (reference sequence). In DNA form, the CDR3 reads TGTGCCAGCAGTCAGGACAGGGCCCCTGGGGCCAACGTCCTGACTTTC. This sequence encodes CASSQDRAPGANVLTF.

The chain joins TRBV5-4 to TRBJ2-5; 14 bases align to TRBD2. The CDR3 loop spans 17 amino acids. V was pared by 4 bases and J by 2 bases, with 7 bases of the junction left unmatched. Per germline, CDR1 SGHNT and CDR2 YYREEE (reference sequence). The CDR3 coding sequence is TGTGCCAGCAGCCTCCCGGGACTAGCGGGGGCTCAAGAGACCCAGTACTTC. Translating gives CASSLPGLAGAQETQYF.

CDR3 nucleotide sequence: TGTGCCAGCAGTTTTCGCGCAAACACCATATATTTT. Amino acid sequence: CASSFRANTIYF. The chain is built from TRBV28 and TRBJ1-3; no clear D. Trimming took off 3 bases at V and 6 bases at J, with 6 bases between the two ends. Per the germline V gene, CDR1 is MDHEN and CDR2 is SYDVKM. The CDR3 consists of 12 residues.

The chain employs TRBV10-1 and TRBJ2-1; 10 bases are shared with TRBD1. Trimming cost V 4 bases and J 4 bases; bases outside gene matches: 7. This CDR3 contains 16 residues. Germline V CDR1 and CDR2: WNHNN, SYGVQD (reference sequence). Here the CDR3 DNA reads TGCGCCAGCAGTGCGGGGGACAGGGGACCTTACAATGAGCAGTTCTTC. Its protein product is CASSAGDRGPYNEQFF.

The rearrangement uses TRBV6-1 and TRBJ2-7; 8 nucleotides agree with TRBD1. Trimming cost V 5 bases and J 4 bases; bases outside gene matches: 4. CDR3 length equals 13 residues. CDR1 and CDR2 (germline): MNHNS, SASEGT. DNA of the CDR3: TGTGCCAGCAGTTCCCGGACAGGGTACGAGCAGTACTTC. As protein: CASSSRTGYEQYF.

This clone was seen a few times. For the CDR3, the DNA is TGTGCCTGGGGACGCCAACCAGGGGCAAGGGTCTATAATTCACCCCTCCACTTT. Protein: CAWGRQPGARVYNSPLHF. The rearrangement uses TRBV30 and TRBJ1-6, with D maybe TRBD1 (6 bases). Trimming cost V 5 bases and J 3 bases, with 23 bases left between them. From germline, CDR1 is GTSNPN and CDR2 SVGIG (reference sequence). CDR3 length equals 18 residues.

The rearrangement links TRBV5-1 to TRBJ2-7, with TRBD2 as a possible D gene (7 bases). The CDR3 is made up of 15 amino acids. CDR1 and CDR2 from the germline V gene are SGHRS and YFSETQ. V was trimmed by 4 bases and J by 3 bases, leaving 17 bases between them. CDR3 residues: CASSTGGGGNYEQYF. CDR3 bases: TGCGCCAGCAGCACCGGAGGGGGGGGGAACTACGAGCAGTACTTC.

The DNA for the CDR3 is TGTGCCAGCAGTGAGCGGGAGCTAGATACGCAGTATTTT. Protein product: CASSERELDTQYF. The chain has TRBV6-4 and TRBJ2-3; 7 positions agree with TRBD2. Unmatched junction bases numbered 2, after V lost 3 bases and J lost 5 bases. The CDR3 is 13 amino acids. Germline V gene sequence: CDR1 MRHNA, CDR2 SNTAGT.

The chain links TRBV2 to TRBJ1-5; D gene uncertain. The CDR3 sequence is 14 residues long. V lost 0 bases to trimming and J lost 5 bases, with 8 bases between them. Per germline, CDR1 SNHLY and CDR2 FYNNEI. The CDR3 loop reads CASSEAHTDQPQHF. The DNA of the CDR3 is TGTGCCAGCAGTGAAGCGCACACAGATCAGCCCCAGCATTTT.

This clone appeared a few times. CDR3 DNA: TGCGCCAGCAGGCCTGGGGGCCCCACAGATACGCAGTATTTT. Translating gives CASRPGGPTDTQYF. V usage is TRBV10-2 and J usage is TRBJ2-3, with D perhaps TRBD1 (6 bases). Trimming removed 6 bases at V and 2 bases at J, with 12 bases between. CDR1 is WSHSY and CDR2 is SAAADI in the germline V gene. The CDR3 is 14 residues long.

This clone was counted ten times or more. The chain employs TRBV5-6 and TRBJ1-1; D unresolved. The CDR3 loop spans 14 amino acids. Trimming removed 2 bases at V and 4 bases at J, with 12 bases between. Germline values: CDR1 SGHDT, CDR2 YYEEEE. The CDR3 nucleotides are TGTGCCAGCAGCTTCTTGGACTCAAGCACTGAAGCTTTCTTT. Protein product: CASSFLDSSTEAFF. The full variable domain, rest sourced from reference TRBV5-6 and TRBJ1-1, is DAGVTQSPTHLIKTRGQQVTLRCSPKSGHDTVSWYQQALGQGPQFIFQYYEEEERQRGNFPDRFSGHQFPNYSSELNVNALLLGDSALYLCASSFLDSSTEAFFGQGTRLTVV.

This clone was counted between two and nine times. The chain employs TRBV7-9 and TRBJ1-2; D uncertain. The V end lost 0 bases, the J end lost 7 bases, and 12 bases lay between the germline ends. CDR1 is SEHNR and CDR2 is FQNEAQ in the germline V gene (reference sequence). CDR3 size: 14 residues. The CDR3 region has the DNA TGTGCCAGCAGCTTAGCAGGGCGGGAAGGTGGCTACACCTTC. The encoded protein is CASSLAGREGGYTF.

CDR3 DNA: TGTGCCAGCTCACGACTAGCGGGGGGGGTGGATACGCAGTATTTT. This translates into CASSRLAGGVDTQYF. The chain combines TRBV2 with TRBJ2-3; 14 positions agree with TRBD2. Germline values: CDR1 SNHLY, CDR2 FYNNEI. V shed 8 bases, J shed 6 bases, and the junction held 7 bases outside the gene matches. This CDR3 spans 15 amino acids.

Concerning this clone: Additional DNA sequences in this sample encode the identical CDR3. This chain joins TRBV18 and TRBJ2-3; no clear D. Germline V gives CDR1 KGHSH, CDR2 LQKENI. Trimming took off 3 bases at V and 3 bases at J, with 7 bases between the two ends. The CDR3 is made up of 13 amino acids. This CDR3 is CASSPSLTDTQYF. Here the CDR3 DNA reads TGTGCCAGCTCACCGTCTTTAACAGATACGCAGTATTTT.

This clone was observed a single time. The chain has TRBV2 and TRBJ2-1, with TRBD2 matching over 15 bases. The CDR3 sequence is 16 residues long. CDR1 is SNHLY, CDR2 FYNNEI, per germline. Trimming removed 8 bases from V and 7 bases from J; junction bases left unmatched: 9. The CDR3 sequence: CASVDGTSGRWNEQFF. Written as DNA, the CDR3 is TGTGCCAGCGTCGACGGGACTAGCGGGAGGTGGAATGAGCAGTTCTTC.

The chain links TRBV28 to TRBJ2-4, with D tentatively TRBD1 (6 bases). Looked up from germline, CDR1 is MDHEN and CDR2 is SYDVKM. The CDR3 is 16 amino acids. V dropped 8 bases and J dropped 0 bases, with 17 bases sitting between them. The CDR3 is CASGRGDTLAKNIQYF. In DNA form, the CDR3 reads TGTGCCAGCGGGCGAGGGGACACACTAGCCAAAAACATTCAGTACTTC.